This T cell receptor (beta chain) was obtained from a study of TIL therapy for anti-PD-1-resistant metastatic lung cancer. The libraries were made with immunoSEQ v3. The method was immunoSEQ multiplex PCR; TCRdb's version includes in-frame clones alone and lacks a portion of them. The data contain 50,000 or so clones, 70% to 85% of them singletons. Indicated time point: pre-treatment sample, taken before nivolumab and TIL therapy. The tumor samples were excised metastases, mostly pleural nodules or supraclavicular lymph nodes. The clonotype comes from a person aged 25 to 85 with non-small cell lung cancer. Sequenced material: tumor tissue, taken at baseline.

CDR3 sequence (DNA): TGTGCCAGCAGCTTACCCCCTAGCGGGGGGACCACAGATACGCAGTATTTT. It translates to CASSLPPSGGTTDTQYF. The genes are TRBV7-6 and TRBJ2-3; 11 nucleotides agree with TRBD2. The trim removed 2 bases at V and 2 bases at J, leaving 6 bases unmatched. There are 17 residues in the CDR3. Germline values: CDR1 SGHVS, CDR2 FNYEAQ.